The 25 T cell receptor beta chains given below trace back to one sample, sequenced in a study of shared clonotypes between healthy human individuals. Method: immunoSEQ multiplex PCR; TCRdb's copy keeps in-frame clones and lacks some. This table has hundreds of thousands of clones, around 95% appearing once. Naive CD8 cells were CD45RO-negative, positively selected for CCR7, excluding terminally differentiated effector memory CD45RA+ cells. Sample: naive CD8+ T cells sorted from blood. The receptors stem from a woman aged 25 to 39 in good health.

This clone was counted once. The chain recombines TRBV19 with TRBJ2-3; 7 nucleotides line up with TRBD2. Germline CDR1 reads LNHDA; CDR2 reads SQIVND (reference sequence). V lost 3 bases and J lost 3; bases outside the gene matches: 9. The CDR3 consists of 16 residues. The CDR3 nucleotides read TGTGCCAGTAGTATCCCTTGGCGGGAGACAACAGATACGCAGTATTTT. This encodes CASSIPWRETTDTQYF.

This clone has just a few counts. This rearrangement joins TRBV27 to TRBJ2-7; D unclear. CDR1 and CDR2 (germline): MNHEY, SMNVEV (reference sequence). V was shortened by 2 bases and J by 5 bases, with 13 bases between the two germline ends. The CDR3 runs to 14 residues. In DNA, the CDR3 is TGTGCCAGCAGTTTAACTTGGCCTGGGAACGAGCAGTACTTC. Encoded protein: CASSLTWPGNEQYF.

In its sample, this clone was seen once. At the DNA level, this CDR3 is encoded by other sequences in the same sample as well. The CDR3 spells CASSQGTGEQYF. The CDR3 DNA is TGCGCCAGCAGCCAAGGGACAGGCGAGCAGTACTTC. The rearrangement joins TRBV4-1 to TRBJ2-7, with TRBD1 identical over 7 bases. This CDR3 region has 12 residues. Germline values: CDR1 MGHRA, CDR2 YSYEKL. Losses at the gene ends were 1 base for V and 6 bases for J; bases not matched to a gene: 0.

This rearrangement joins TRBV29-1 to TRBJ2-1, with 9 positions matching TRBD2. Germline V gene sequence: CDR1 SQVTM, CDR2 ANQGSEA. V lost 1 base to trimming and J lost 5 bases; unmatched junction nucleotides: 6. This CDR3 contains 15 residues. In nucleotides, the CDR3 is TGCAGCGTTGAAGGCGGGGGGGCGCCAAACAATGAGCAGTTCTTC. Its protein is CSVEGGGAPNNEQFF.

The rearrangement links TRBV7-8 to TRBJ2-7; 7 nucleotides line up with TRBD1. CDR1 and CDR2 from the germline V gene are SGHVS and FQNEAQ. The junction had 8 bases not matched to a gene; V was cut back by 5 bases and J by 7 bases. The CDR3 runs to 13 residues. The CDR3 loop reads CASSLRQGVEQYF. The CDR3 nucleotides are TGTGCCAGCAGCCTGCGGCAGGGGGTTGAGCAGTACTTC.

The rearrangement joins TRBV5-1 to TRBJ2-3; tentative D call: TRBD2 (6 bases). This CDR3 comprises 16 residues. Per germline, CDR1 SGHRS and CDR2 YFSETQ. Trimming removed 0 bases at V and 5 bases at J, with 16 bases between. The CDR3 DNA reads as TGCGCCAGCAGCTTGGATCCAGCTGGGGGAGGAGATACGCAGTATTTT. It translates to CASSLDPAGGGDTQYF.

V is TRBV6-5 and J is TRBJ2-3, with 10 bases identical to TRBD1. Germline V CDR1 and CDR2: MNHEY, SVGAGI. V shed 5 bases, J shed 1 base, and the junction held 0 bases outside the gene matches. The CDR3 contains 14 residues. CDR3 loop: CASSGTGGTDTQYF. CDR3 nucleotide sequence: TGTGCCAGCAGTGGGACAGGGGGCACAGATACGCAGTATTTT.

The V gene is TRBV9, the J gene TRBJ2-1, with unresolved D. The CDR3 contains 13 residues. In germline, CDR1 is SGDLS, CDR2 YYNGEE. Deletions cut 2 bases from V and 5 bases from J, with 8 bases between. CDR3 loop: CASSVYTDNEQFF. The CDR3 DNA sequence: TGTGCCAGCAGCGTTTACACCGACAATGAGCAGTTCTTC.

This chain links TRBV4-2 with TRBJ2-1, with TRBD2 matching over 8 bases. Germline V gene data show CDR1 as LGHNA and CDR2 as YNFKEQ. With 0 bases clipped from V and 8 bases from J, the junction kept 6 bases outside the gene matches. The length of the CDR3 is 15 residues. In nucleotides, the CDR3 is TGTGCCAGCAGCCAAGAACGGGAGGGCCTCTATGAGCAGTTCTTC. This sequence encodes CASSQEREGLYEQFF.

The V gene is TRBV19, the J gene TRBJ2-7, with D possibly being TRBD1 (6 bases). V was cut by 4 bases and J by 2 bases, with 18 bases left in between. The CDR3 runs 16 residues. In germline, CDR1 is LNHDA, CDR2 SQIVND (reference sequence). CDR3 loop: CASSTFYEDSPYEQYF. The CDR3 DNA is TGTGCCAGTAGTACGTTCTATGAGGACAGCCCCTACGAGCAGTACTTC.

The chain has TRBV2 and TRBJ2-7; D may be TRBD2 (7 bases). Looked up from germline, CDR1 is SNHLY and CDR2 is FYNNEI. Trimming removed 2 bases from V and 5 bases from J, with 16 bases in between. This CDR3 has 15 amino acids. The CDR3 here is CASSETRGGSNEQYF. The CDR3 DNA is TGTGCCAGCAGTGAAACAAGGGGGGGAAGCAACGAGCAGTACTTC.

The CDR3 region has the DNA TGTGCCAGCAGGAGACCTCCCGGGAATGAGCAGTTCTTC. This sequence encodes CASRRPPGNEQFF. This sequence joins TRBV6-1 and TRBJ2-1; D remains ambiguous. V lost 6 bases to trimming and J lost 7 bases, with 13 bases between them. The CDR3 is 13 residues long. Germline V gene data show CDR1 as MNHNS and CDR2 as SASEGT.

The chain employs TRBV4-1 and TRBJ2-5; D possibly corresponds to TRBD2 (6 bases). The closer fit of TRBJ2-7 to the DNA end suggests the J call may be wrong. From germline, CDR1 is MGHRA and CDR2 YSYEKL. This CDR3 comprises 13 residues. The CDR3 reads CASSQGGNYEQYF. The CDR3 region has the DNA TGCGCCAGCAGCCAAGGCGGGAACTACGAGCAGTACTTC.

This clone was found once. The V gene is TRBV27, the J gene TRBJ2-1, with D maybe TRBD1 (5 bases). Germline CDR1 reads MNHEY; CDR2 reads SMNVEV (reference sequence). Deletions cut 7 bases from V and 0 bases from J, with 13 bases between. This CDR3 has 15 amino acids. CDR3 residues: CASKGRQSSYNEQFF. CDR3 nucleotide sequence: TGTGCCAGCAAGGGGCGACAGAGCTCCTACAATGAGCAGTTCTTC.

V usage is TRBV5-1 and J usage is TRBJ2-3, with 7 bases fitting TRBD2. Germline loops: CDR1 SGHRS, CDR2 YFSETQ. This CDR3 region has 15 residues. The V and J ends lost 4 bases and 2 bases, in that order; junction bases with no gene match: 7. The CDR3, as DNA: TGCGCCAGCAGCGCGGGACTACCTATCACAGATACGCAGTATTTT. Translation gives CASSAGLPITDTQYF.

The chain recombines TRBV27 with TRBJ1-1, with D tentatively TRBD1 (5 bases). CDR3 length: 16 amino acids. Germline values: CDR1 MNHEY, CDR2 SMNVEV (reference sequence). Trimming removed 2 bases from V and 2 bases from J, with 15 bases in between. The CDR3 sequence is CASSLRPRTSNTEAFF. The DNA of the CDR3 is TGTGCCAGCAGTTTACGCCCCAGGACATCTAACACTGAAGCTTTCTTT.

CDR3: CASSAPGLADYNEQFF. CDR3 DNA sequence: TGTGCCAGTAGTGCCCCGGGACTAGCGGACTACAATGAGCAGTTCTTC. V usage is TRBV19 and J usage is TRBJ2-1; TRBD2 aligns across 11 bases. Unmatched junction bases numbered 6, after V lost 5 bases and J lost 3 bases. The germline gives CDR1 LNHDA, CDR2 SQIVND (reference sequence). The CDR3 extends over 16 amino acids.

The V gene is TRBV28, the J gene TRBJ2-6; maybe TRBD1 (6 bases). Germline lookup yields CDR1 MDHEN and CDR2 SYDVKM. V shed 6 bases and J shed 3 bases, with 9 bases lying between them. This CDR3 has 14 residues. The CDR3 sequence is CASRQGYGANVLTF. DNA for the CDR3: TGTGCCAGCAGACAGGGTTATGGGGCCAACGTCCTGACTTTC.

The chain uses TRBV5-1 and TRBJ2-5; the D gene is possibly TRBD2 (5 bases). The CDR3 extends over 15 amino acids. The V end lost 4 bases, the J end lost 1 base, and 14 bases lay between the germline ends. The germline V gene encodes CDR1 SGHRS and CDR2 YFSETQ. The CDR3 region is CASSDEREPQETQYF. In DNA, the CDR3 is TGCGCCAGCAGCGACGAGAGGGAACCCCAAGAGACCCAGTACTTC.

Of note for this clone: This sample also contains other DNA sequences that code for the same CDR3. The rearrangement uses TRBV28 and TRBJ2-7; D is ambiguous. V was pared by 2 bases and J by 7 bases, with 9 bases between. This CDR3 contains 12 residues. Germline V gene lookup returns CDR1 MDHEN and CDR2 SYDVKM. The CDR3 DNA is TGTGCCAGCAGTTTAGACTCCCCGGAGCAGTACTTC. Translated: CASSLDSPEQYF.

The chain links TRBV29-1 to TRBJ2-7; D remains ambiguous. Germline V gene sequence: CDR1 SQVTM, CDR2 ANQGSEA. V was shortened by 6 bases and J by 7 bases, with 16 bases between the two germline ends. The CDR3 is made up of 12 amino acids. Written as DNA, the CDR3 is TGCAGCGTCTTGACGAGCCCTCAGGAGCAGTACTTC. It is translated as CSVLTSPQEQYF.

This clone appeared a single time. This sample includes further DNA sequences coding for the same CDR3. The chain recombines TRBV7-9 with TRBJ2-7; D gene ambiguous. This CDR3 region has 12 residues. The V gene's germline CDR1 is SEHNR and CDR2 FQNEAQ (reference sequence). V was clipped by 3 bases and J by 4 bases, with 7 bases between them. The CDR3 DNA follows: TGTGCCAGCAGCTTGGGTCAATACGAGCAGTACTTC. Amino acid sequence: CASSLGQYEQYF.

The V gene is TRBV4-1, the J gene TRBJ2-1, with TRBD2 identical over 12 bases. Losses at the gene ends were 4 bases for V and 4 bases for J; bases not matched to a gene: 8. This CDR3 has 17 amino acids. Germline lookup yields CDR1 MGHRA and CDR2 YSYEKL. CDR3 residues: CASSPWLAGGGYNEQFF. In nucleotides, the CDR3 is TGCGCCAGCAGCCCTTGGCTAGCGGGAGGGGGATACAATGAGCAGTTCTTC.

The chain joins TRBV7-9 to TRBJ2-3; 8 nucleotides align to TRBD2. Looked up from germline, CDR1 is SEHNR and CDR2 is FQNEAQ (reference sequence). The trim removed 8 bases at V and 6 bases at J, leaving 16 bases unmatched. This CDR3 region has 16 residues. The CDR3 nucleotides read TGTGCCAGCGTCCCCCACGCCGGGAGGGCCGGGGATACGCAGTATTTT. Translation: CASVPHAGRAGDTQYF.

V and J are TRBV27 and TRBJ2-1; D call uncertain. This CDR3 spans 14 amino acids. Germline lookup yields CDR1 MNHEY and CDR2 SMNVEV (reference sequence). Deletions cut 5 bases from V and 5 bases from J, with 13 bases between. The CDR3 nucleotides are TGTGCCAGCAGTCCCCAATCCAGACACAATGAGCAGTTCTTC. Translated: CASSPQSRHNEQFF.